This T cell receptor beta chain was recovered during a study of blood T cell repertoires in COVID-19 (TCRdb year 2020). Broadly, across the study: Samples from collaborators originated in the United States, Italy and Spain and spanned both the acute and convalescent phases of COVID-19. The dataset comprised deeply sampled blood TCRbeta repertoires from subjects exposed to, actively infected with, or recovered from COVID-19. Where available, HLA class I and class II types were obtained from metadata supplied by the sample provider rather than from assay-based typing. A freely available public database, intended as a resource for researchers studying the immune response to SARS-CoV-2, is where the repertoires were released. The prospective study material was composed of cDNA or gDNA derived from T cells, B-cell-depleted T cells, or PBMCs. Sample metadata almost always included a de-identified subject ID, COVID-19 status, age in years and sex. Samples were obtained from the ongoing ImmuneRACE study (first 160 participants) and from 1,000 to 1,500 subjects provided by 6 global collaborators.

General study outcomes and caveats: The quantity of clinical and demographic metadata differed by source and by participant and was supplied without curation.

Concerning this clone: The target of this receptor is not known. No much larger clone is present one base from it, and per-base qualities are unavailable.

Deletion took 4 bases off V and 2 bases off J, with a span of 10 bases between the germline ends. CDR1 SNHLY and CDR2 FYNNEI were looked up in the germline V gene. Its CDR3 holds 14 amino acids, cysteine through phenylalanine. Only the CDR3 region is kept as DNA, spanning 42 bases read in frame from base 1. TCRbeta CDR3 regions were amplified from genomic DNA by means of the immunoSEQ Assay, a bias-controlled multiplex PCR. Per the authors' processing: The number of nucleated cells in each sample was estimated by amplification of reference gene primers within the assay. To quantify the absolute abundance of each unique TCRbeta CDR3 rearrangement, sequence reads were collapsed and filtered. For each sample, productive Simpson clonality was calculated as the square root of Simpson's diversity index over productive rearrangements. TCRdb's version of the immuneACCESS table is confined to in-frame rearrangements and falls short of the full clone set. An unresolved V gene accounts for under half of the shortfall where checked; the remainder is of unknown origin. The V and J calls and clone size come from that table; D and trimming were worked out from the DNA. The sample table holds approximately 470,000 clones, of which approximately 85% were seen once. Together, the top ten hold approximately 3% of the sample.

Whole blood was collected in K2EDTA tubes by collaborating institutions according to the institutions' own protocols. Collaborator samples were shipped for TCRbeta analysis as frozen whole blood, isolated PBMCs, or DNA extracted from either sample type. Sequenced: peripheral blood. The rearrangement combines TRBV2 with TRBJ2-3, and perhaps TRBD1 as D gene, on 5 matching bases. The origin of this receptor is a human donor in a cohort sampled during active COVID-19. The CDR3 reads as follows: CASSALGDTDTQYF. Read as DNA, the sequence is TGTGCCAGCAGTGCCTTAGGGGACACAGATACGCAGTATTTT.